These T cell receptor beta chains were read from a single sample in a study of shared clonotypes between healthy human individuals. Measured with immunoSEQ multiplex PCR; TCRdb has only the in-frame clones, and not every one. The sample holds 2 million to 2.5 million clones, over 90% seen once. Sequenced input: naive CD4+ T cells from PBMCs. These receptors were collected from a man in his late teens or twenties in good health. Some clones in this sample may be carry-over from other donors' samples. Each CDR3 is given with its conserved first and last residue. Fields, in order: V gene, J gene, CDR3 protein.

>TRBV19|TRBJ1-4
CASSRTGGNEKLFF
>TRBV27|TRBJ1-1
CASSPDRDTEAFF
>TRBV6-1|TRBJ1-2
CASSHRGLGGYTF
>TRBV28|TRBJ2-7
CASSLSGAAPLREQYF
>TRBV7-8|TRBJ1-1
CASSLAAGPNTEAFF
>TRBV6-5|TRBJ1-2
CASTRGTNYGYTF
>TRBV29-1|TRBJ2-5
CSVELTPGTEYF
>TRBV28|TRBJ1-1
CASSLLDTEAFF
>TRBV5-1|TRBJ1-1
CASSEQWGMNTEAFF
>TRBV21-1|TRBJ2-3
CASSKEGPSTDTQYF
>TRBV7-3|TRBJ2-1
CASSPTSEPYNEQFF
>TRBV6-5|TRBJ2-2
CASSYGHLNTGELFF
>TRBV6-1|TRBJ1-1
CASSPLGGAATEAFF
>TRBV7-8|TRBJ1-1
CASSLARVANTEAFF
>TRBV11-2|TRBJ2-7
CASSSFPDRGYEQYF
>TRBV18|TRBJ2-7
CASSPTGLAGGLPHEQYF
>TRBV7-9|TRBJ1-4
CASSPQAGENEKLFF
>TRBV21-1|TRBJ2-3
CASSKGDRGSTDTQYF
>TRBV7-9|TRBJ2-5
CASSFLGQAEETQYF
>TRBV4-1|TRBJ2-1
CASSQDNRGPPGGEQFF
>TRBV6-5|TRBJ2-7
CASSYSSGSYEQYF
>TRBV7-9|TRBJ2-3
CASSLVGVGDTQYF
>TRBV25-1|TRBJ2-3
CASSEITDTQYF
>TRBV18|TRBJ2-3
CASSPGTGGPDTQYF
>TRBV19|TRBJ2-7
CASRERSSGTGKDEQYF
>TRBV9|TRBJ2-5
CASSPGAGGVGVETQYF
>TRBV11-2|TRBJ2-1
CASSLGNEQFF
>TRBV6-1|TRBJ1-5
CASSLQGMNQPQHF
>TRBV6-1|TRBJ2-1
CASRTPPAEQFF